The 7 T cell receptor beta chains presented below share a single source sample, sequenced in a study of shared clonotypes between healthy human individuals. Generated by immunoSEQ multiplex PCR, the TCRdb table keeps only in-frame clones and is missing some. The sample has roughly 2.2 million clones, just over 90% seen once. Sequenced material: naive CD4+ T cells from PBMCs. Subset meaning: CD45RA+ positively selected. The receptors here all came from a man aged 18 to 29 in good health. Some clones in this sample may be carry-over from other donors' samples.

This chain connects TRBV25-1 to TRBJ1-2, with a possible D match to TRBD1 (6 bases). Trimming took off 4 bases at V and 5 bases at J, with 20 bases between the two ends. This CDR3 contains 16 residues. Per germline, CDR1 MGHDK and CDR2 SYGVNS. CDR3 loop: CASSGTGTPTTYGYTF. The DNA of the CDR3 is TGTGCCAGCAGTGGAACCGGGACACCTACCACATATGGCTACACCTTC.

This chain connects TRBV19 to TRBJ1-3; possibly TRBD1 for D (5 bases). The CDR3 runs to 14 residues. The V gene lost 4 bases and the J gene lost 3 bases, with 10 bases spanning the gap. Germline CDR1 is LNHDA and CDR2 is SQIVND (reference sequence). Here the CDR3 reads CASSRGEDGNTIYF. The CDR3 nucleotides are TGTGCCAGTAGTAGAGGGGAAGATGGAAACACCATATATTTT.

This sequence joins TRBV5-4 and TRBJ2-2, with TRBD2 identical over 12 bases. Germline CDR1 SGHNT, CDR2 YYREEE (reference sequence). The junction had 5 bases not matched to a gene; V was cut back by 3 bases and J by 5 bases. The CDR3 is 16 residues long. The CDR3 loop reads CASSSTSGRLTGELFF. CDR3 DNA: TGTGCCAGCAGCTCCACTAGCGGGAGGCTTACCGGGGAGCTGTTTTTT. Using reference TRBV5-4 and TRBJ2-2 for the parts outside the CDR3, the full variable domain is ETGVTQSPTHLIKTRGQQVTLRCSSQSGHNTVSWYQQALGQGPQFIFQYYREEENGRGNFPPRFSGLQFPNYSSELNVNALELDDSALYLCASSSTSGRLTGELFFGEGSRLTVL.

CDR3 loop: CASSYGQASYEQYF. The CDR3 region has the DNA TGTGCCAGCAGTTACGGCCAGGCTTCCTACGAGCAGTACTTC. The chain links TRBV6-6 to TRBJ2-7; no clear D gene. The CDR3 runs to 14 residues. V was clipped by 2 bases and J by 1 base, with 9 bases between them. Germline CDR1 MNHNY, CDR2 SVGAGI (reference sequence).

Notes on this clone: Other DNA sequences in this specimen translate into the identical CDR3. This chain joins TRBV10-3 and TRBJ1-4; TRBD1 agrees at 8 bases. Germline values: CDR1 ENHRY, CDR2 SYGVKD. CDR3 length: 14 residues. The J segment lost 3 bases and the V segment lost 6 bases, leaving 3 bases of the junction unmatched. The DNA for the CDR3 is TGTGCCATCAGCGCACAGGGGGCTAATGAAAAACTGTTTTTT. Residues: CAISAQGANEKLFF.

This clone occurred once. The chain employs TRBV7-9 and TRBJ2-5; the match to TRBD1 covers 9 bases. Germline trimming cut 6 bases from V and 5 bases from J; bases unmatched to any gene: 7. This CDR3 has 14 residues. Germline CDR1 and CDR2: SEHNR and FQNEAQ (reference sequence). The CDR3 DNA follows: TGTGCCAGCAGTAACTGGGACAGGGTGGAGACCCAGTACTTC. Its protein is CASSNWDRVETQYF.

The rearrangement links TRBV7-9 to TRBJ1-1; 7 bases map to TRBD1. Trimming cost V 5 bases and J 0 bases; bases outside gene matches: 9. The length of the CDR3 is 16 residues. CDR1 and CDR2 from the germline V gene are SEHNR and FQNEAQ (reference sequence). The CDR3 coding sequence is TGTGCCAGCAGCCCAGACAGGGATTGGGTGAACACTGAAGCTTTCTTT. It codes for CASSPDRDWVNTEAFF.